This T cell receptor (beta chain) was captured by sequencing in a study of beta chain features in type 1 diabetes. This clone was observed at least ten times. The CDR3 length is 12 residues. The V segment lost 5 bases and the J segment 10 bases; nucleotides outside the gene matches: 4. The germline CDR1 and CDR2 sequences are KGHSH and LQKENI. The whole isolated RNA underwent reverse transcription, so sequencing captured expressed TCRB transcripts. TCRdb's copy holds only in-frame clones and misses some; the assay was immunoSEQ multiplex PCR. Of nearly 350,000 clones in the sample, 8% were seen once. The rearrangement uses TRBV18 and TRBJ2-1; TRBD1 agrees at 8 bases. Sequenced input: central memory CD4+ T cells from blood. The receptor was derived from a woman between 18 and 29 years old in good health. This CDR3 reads CASSEDREEQFF. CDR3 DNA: TGTGCCAGCTCAGAGGACAGGGAGGAGCAGTTCTTC.